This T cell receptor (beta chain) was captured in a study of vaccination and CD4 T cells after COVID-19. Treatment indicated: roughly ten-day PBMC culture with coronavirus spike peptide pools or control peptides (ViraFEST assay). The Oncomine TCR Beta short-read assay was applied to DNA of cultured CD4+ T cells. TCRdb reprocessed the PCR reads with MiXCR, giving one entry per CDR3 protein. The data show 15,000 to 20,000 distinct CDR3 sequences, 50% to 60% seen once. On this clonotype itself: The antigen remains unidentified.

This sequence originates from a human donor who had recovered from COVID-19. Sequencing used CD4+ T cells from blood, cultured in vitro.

In DNA form, the CDR3 reads TGCAGTGCCGACAGGGAGGCCTATGGCTACACCTTC. Translated: CSADREAYGYTF. The V and J genes are TRBV20-1 and TRBJ1-2, with 7 nucleotides matching TRBD1. The V segment lost 6 bases and the J segment 4 bases; nucleotides outside the gene matches: 5. CDR3 length: 12 residues. Germline CDR1 DFQATT, CDR2 SNEGSKA (reference sequence).